Detailed here is one TCR beta chain. Its antigen specificity is not known. Within one base of it there is no much larger clone, and no base qualities were kept. The data belong to a study of patients and donors after allogeneic stem cell transplantation (dated by TCRdb to about 2020). Receptor libraries were prepared by RT-PCR. Sequencing instrument: NextSeq 550. Using fastp trimming at Q25 and MiXCR clonotype assembly, TCRdb reanalyzed the public sequencing data and kept in-frame beta chains. Each CDR3 protein appears once, grouped with its most common genes and DNA. The sample data list more than 850,000 distinct CDR3 sequences, and about 20% of these were observed just once. The top ten clones comprise around 6% of the sample. The V end gives up 5 bases and the J end 2 bases, leaving 7 bases in the junction not matched to a gene. CDR1 SGHAT and CDR2 FQNNGV were looked up in the germline V gene. Reading from cysteine to phenylalanine, the CDR3 counts 15 amino acids. The sequence is cut down to CDR3 DNA, 45 bases in frame from base 1.

The chain was built from TRBV11-2 and TRBJ2-3, with TRBD2 matching 7 junction bases. The receptor was derived from a human donor who was either an allogeneic HSCT recipient or a stem cell or donor lymphocyte infusion donor (not recorded which). It is not recorded whose cells these are; they may come from a transplant donor. The sequencing sample was made of blood, either unsorted or a sorted T cell fraction (not recorded which). In nucleotide form, the sequence is TGTGCCAGCAGCCTTCAGCGGGGCTTCACAGATACGCAGTATTTT. This encodes CASSLQRGFTDTQYF.